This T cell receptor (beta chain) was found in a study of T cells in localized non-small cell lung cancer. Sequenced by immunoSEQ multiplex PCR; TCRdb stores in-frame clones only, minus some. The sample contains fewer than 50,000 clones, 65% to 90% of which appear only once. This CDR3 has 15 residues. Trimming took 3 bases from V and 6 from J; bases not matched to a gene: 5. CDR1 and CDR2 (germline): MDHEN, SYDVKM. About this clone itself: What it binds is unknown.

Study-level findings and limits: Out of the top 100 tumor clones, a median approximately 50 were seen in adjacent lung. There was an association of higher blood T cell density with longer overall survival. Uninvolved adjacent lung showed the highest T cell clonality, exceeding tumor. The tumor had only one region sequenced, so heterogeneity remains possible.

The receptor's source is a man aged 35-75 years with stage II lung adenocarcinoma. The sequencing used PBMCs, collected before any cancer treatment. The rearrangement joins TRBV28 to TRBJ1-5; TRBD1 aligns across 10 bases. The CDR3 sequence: CASSLGTGDSQPQHF. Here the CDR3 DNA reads TGTGCCAGCAGTTTGGGGACAGGGGACTCTCAGCCCCAGCATTTT.